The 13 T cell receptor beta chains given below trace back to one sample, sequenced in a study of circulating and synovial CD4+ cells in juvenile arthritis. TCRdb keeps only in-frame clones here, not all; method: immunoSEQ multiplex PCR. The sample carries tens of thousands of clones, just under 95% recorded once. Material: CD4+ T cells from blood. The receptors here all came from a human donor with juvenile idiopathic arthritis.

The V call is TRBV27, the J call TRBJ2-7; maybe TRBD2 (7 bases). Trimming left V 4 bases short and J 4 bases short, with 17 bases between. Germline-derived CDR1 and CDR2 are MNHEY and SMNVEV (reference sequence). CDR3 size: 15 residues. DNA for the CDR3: TGTGCCAGCAGTTCCCCCCTCGGGGGGCGGTACGAGCAGTACTTC. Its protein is CASSSPLGGRYEQYF.

The CDR3 DNA sequence: TGTGCCAGCAGCGTAGGTGCTAGCAGCGGGGAGCTGTTTTTT. Amino acid sequence: CASSVGASSGELFF. V usage is TRBV9 and J usage is TRBJ2-2; the D gene is possibly TRBD2 (5 bases). Germline CDR1 is SGDLS and CDR2 is YYNGEE. The CDR3 is made up of 14 amino acids. The V end lost 0 bases, the J end lost 7 bases, and 10 bases lay between the germline ends.

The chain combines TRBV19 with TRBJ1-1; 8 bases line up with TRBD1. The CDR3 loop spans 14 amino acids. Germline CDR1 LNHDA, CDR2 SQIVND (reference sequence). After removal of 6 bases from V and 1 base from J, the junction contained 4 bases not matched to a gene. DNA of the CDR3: TGTGCCAGTAGCCAACAGGGGGGGAACACTGAAGCTTTCTTT. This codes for CASSQQGGNTEAFF.

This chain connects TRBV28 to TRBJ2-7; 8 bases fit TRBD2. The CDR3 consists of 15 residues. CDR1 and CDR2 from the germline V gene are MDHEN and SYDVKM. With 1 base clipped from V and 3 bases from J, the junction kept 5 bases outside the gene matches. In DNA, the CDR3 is TGTGCCAGCAGTTTATACAGCGGGAGTCTCTACGAGCAGTACTTC. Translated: CASSLYSGSLYEQYF.

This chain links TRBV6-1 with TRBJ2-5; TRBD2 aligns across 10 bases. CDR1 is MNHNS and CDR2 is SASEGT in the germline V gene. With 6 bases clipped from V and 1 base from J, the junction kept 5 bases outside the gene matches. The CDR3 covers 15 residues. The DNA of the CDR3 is TGTGCCAGCAGATGGACTAGCGGACCCCAAGAGACCCAGTACTTC. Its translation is CASRWTSGPQETQYF.

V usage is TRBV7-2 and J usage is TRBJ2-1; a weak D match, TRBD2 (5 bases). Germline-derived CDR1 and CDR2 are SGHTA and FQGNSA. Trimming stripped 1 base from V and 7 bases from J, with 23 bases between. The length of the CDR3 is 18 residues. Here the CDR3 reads CASSLGSPGSGFRNEQFF. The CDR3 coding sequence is TGTGCCAGCAGCTTAGGTTCCCCAGGTTCGGGATTTAGGAATGAGCAGTTCTTC. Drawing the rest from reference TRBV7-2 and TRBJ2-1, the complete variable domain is GAGVSQSPSNKVTEKGKDVELRCDPISGHTALYWYRQSLGQGLEFLIYFQGNSAPDKSGLPSDRFSAERTGGSVSTLTIQRTQQEDSAVYLCASSLGSPGSGFRNEQFFGPGTRLTVL.

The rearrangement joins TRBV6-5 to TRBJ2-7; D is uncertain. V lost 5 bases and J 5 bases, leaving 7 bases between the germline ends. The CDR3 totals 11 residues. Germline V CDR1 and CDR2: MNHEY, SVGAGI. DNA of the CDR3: TGTGCCAGCAGTGTAAGCGACGAGCAGTACTTC. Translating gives CASSVSDEQYF.

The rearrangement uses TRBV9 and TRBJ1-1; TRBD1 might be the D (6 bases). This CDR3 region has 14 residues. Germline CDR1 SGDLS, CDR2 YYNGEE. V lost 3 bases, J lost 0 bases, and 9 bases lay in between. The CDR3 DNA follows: TGTGCCAGCAGCGCCCGACAGGTGAACACTGAAGCTTTCTTT. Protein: CASSARQVNTEAFF.

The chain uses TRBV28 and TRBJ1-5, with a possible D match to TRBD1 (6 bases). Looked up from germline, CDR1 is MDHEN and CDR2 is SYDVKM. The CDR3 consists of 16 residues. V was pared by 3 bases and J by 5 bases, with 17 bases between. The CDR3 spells CASSFRRRGPDQPQHF. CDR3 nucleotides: TGTGCCAGCAGTTTCAGGCGCAGGGGCCCGGATCAGCCCCAGCATTTT.

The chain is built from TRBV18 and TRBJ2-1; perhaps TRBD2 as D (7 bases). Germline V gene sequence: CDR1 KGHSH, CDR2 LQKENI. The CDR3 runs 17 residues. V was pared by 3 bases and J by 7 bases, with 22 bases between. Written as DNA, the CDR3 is TGTGCCAGCTCACCTGACGACAGGTACCTTAGCGGGAATGAGCAGTTCTTC. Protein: CASSPDDRYLSGNEQFF.

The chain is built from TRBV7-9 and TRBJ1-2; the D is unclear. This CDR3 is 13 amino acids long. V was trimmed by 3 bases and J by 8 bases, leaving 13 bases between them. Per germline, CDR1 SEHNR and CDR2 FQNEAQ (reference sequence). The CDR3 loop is CASSFDGSMGYTF. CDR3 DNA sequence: TGTGCCAGCAGCTTTGACGGGTCTATGGGCTACACCTTC.

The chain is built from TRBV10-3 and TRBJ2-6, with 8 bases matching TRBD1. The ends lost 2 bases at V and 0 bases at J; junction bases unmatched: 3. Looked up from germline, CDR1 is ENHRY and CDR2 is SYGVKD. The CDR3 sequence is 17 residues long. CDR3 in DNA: TGTGCCATCAGTGAGGGGGACAGGTTCTCTGGGGCCAACGTCCTGACTTTC. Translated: CAISEGDRFSGANVLTF.

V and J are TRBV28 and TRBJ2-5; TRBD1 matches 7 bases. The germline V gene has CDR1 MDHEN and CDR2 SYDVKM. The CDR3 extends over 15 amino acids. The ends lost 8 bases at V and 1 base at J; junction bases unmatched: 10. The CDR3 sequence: CASLGDRPFQETQYF. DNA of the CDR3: TGTGCCAGCCTTGGGGACAGACCTTTCCAAGAGACCCAGTACTTC.